A single T cell receptor (beta chain) is shown here with its context. The study recruited healthy Caucasian donors from Russia who were aged roughly 6 to 90. This entry belongs to a study of blood T cells in healthy people across ages. Primers used in a second PCR of roughly 6 to 11 cycles were a sample-barcoded 5' primer and a J-beta primer mix. MiXCR, applied by TCRdb to the 5' RACE reads, yields one record per CDR3 protein. Here the sample spans some 1.8 million distinct CDR3 sequences, roughly two fifths being singletons. The CDR3 is made up of 16 amino acids. Germline values: CDR1 LGHDT, CDR2 YNNKEL (reference sequence). Trimming shortened V by 4 bases and J by 7 bases, and 19 bases separated the two germline ends.

The chain recombines TRBV3-1 with TRBJ2-2; D ambiguous. The receptor was isolated from a human donor in good health. Sequencing was done on a sample of blood. The CDR3 loop is CASSLVGSLRDGELFF. In DNA form, the CDR3 reads TGTGCCAGCAGCCTCGTTGGGTCACTCAGAGACGGGGAGCTGTTTTTT.